This section outlines one T cell receptor beta chain sequence together with its context. This clonotype occurred a few times. Its specific antigen is unknown. No base-level quality is on record; no much larger clone is a single base apart. In the paper's terms, the time point label means: sample taken at primary tumor resection. For TCR sequencing, whole RNA was extracted from tumor and nontumor lung tissue, or from cryopreserved PBMC samples, and no cell sorting was done. The donors were 72 patients from the lung TRACERx cohort who had early-stage, untreated non-small cell lung cancer. Only patients with enough RNA available from two or more tumor regions were chosen for TCR sequencing. The data belong to a study of spatial heterogeneity in lung cancer (dated by TCRdb to about 2019). With respect to the entire study: More beta-chain than alpha-chain transcripts were consistently detected, likely reflecting higher beta-chain transcript abundance. In the raw uncorrected reads, each unique combination of TCR and UMI appeared more than ten times on average. In non-small cell lung cancer, the study quantitatively compared TCR alpha and beta repertoires across several tumor regions, matched nontumor lung, and blood. TCR repertoire features were related to nonsynonymous mutation counts determined by whole-exome sequencing of tumor tissue. Both alpha and beta chains were TCR-sequenced in fewer than 250 tumor regions, approximately 68 matched nontumor lung samples and around 50 PBMC samples obtained at surgery. On the study overall, not on this receptor specifically: Ubiquitous expanded tumor TCRs showed up in blood more often at tumor resection than at routine follow-up. Additional single-cell paired TCR alpha and beta sequencing was considered necessary to confirm, at a functional level, the hypothesis that regional TCRs recognize regional mutations.

From V the trimming removes 5 bases and from J it removes 2 bases, while the gene matches leave 6 bases of the junction unaccounted for. Via the germline V gene, CDR1 is MNHEY and CDR2 SVGEGT. The CDR3 measures 15 amino acids from cysteine to phenylalanine. The DNA shown is the 45-base CDR3, in frame from base 1. The receptor library was made with 5' RACE. The listed sequencing device is NextSeq 500. The TCR library protocol attached a unique molecular identifier to each TCR cDNA molecule to allow correction of PCR and sequencing errors. From the authors' description of their analysis: Decombinator tools were used for TCR identification, UMI-based error correction and CDR3 extraction. Expanded TCRs were defined as those above a frequency of 2 per 1,000, corresponding to the top 1% of the tumor frequency distribution. Rényi diversity was computed with the R vegan package after subsampling each repertoire 100 times to 5,000 TCRs. CDR3 similarity networks were built from amino acid triplet string-kernel similarity, with CDR3s being connected when pairwise similarity was above 0.82. TCRdb applied fastp at Q25 and MiXCR to the public reads, then kept only in-frame beta chains. Each entry merges the rows of one CDR3 protein and shows their most common DNA and genes. TCRdb, not the original authors, processed these V and J calls. The sample yields roughly 54,000 distinct CDR3 sequences; roughly 7.2% were counted once. The ten most abundant clones make up about 12% of the sample.

The receptor was isolated from a female donor with early-stage non-small cell lung cancer. The receptor chain draws on TRBV6-2 or TRBV6-3 and TRBJ1-5, with 7 central nucleotides matching TRBD1. The sample in question was PBMCs, obtained at surgery. The CDR3 has the sequence CASSRDRAGNQPQHF. The nucleotide sequence is TGTGCCAGCAGTCGCGACAGGGCGGGCAATCAGCCCCAGCATTTT.